The T cell receptor beta chain under discussion was sequenced for a study of control samples from healthy donors and cancer patients. The CDR3 contains 13 residues. Germline V lookup: CDR1 SGHTA, CDR2 FQGNSA. Between the trimmed V and J ends, which lost 0 bases and 3 bases, there was a span of 6 bases. TCRdb's copy holds only in-frame clones and misses some; the assay was immunoSEQ multiplex PCR. The table records 100,000 to 150,000 clones, 92% of them present only once. This receptor was identified in a woman aged 50 to 60 in good health. The chain combines TRBV7-2 with TRBJ2-7; D uncertain. Sequencing was performed on blood. The CDR3 bases are TGTGCCAGCAGCTTAGCTGGGGTCTACGAGCAGTACTTC. It yields the protein CASSLAGVYEQYF.